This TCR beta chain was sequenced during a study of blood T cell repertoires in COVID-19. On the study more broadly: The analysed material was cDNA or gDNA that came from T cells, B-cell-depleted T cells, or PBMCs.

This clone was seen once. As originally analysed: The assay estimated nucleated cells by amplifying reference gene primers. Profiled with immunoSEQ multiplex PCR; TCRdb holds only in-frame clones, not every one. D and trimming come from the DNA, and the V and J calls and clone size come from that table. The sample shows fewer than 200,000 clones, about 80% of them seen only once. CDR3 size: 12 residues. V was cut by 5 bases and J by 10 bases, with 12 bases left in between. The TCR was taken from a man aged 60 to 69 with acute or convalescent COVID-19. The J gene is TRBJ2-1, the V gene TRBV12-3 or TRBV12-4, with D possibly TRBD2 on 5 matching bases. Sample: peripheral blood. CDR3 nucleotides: TGTGCCAGCAGTCAACGGGTAGCGGAGCAGTTCTTC. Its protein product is CASSQRVAEQFF.